The 9 T cell receptor beta chains below come from one sample, sequenced in a study of Ad26.COV2.S vaccination and SARS-CoV-2 variants. Treatment in this sample: over 15 received Ad26.COV2.S at low or high dose, single or two shots; roughly 5 received placebo; per-sample allocation not given. Samples were taken on day 63 after the first vaccine or placebo injection. Some clones are missing from TCRdb's copy, which holds only in-frame ones; the method was immunoSEQ multiplex PCR. This table has 300,000 to 450,000 clones, about 85% appearing once. This material consisted of peripheral blood, taken in a trial of Ad26.COV2.S vaccine versus placebo. All receptors derive from a person aged 18-60 years who received the Ad26.COV2.S COVID-19 vaccine or a placebo.

This chain joins TRBV6-5 and TRBJ2-1; TRBD2 agrees at 12 bases. The germline gives CDR1 MNHEY, CDR2 SVGAGI. With V trimmed by 8 bases and J by 8 bases, 10 bases remained unmatched. The CDR3 has 15 amino acids. CDR3 sequence reads: CASRRLAGAQDEQFF. DNA for the CDR3: TGTGCCAGCCGACGACTAGCGGGAGCTCAGGATGAGCAGTTCTTC.

This clone was seen a single time. This chain uses TRBV11-2 with TRBJ2-7; D ambiguous. Trimming took 1 base from V and 6 from J, leaving 13 bases between them. This CDR3 is 14 amino acids long. Germline CDR1 reads SGHAT; CDR2 reads FQNNGV. The CDR3 spells CASSLVYAKAEQYF. The CDR3 DNA sequence: TGTGCCAGCAGCTTAGTATATGCGAAGGCCGAGCAGTACTTC.

V gene TRBV7-8 combines with J gene TRBJ2-2; 11 bases line up with TRBD1. The trim removed 1 base at V and 6 bases at J, leaving 7 bases unmatched. The CDR3 loop spans 17 amino acids. Looked up from germline, CDR1 is SGHVS and CDR2 is FQNEAQ. The CDR3 is CASSLVFGTGGPGELFF. The CDR3 bases are TGTGCCAGCAGCTTAGTTTTTGGGACAGGGGGGCCCGGGGAGCTGTTTTTT.

The V call is TRBV7-9, the J call TRBJ2-2, with a weak D call TRBD1 (6 bases). CDR3 length: 15 residues. Per germline, CDR1 SEHNR and CDR2 FQNEAQ (reference sequence). V dropped 2 bases and J dropped 3 bases, with 10 bases sitting between them. For the CDR3, the DNA is TGTGCCAGCAGCTTACCAGGACAGTACACCGGGGAGCTGTTTTTT. Its translation: CASSLPGQYTGELFF.

This clone was counted ten times or more. The rearrangement joins TRBV12-3 or TRBV12-4 to TRBJ2-1, with 7 bases matching TRBD1. CDR3 length: 12 amino acids. V gave up 9 bases and J gave up 5 bases; unmatched junction bases: 4. The CDR3 here is CASNTGDNEQFF. For the CDR3, the DNA is TGTGCCAGTAACACAGGGGACAATGAGCAGTTCTTC.

The rearrangement joins TRBV7-2 to TRBJ2-3, with TRBD1 matching 7 bases. The CDR3 runs to 14 residues. V dropped 5 bases and J dropped 3; count of bases not matched to a gene: 5. The germline gives CDR1 SGHTA, CDR2 FQGNSA. The CDR3, as DNA: TGTGCCAGCAGCAAAAGCAGGGGGACAGATACGCAGTATTTT. It is translated as CASSKSRGTDTQYF. The complete variable domain, with remaining parts taken from reference TRBV7-2 and TRBJ2-3, reads GAGVSQSPSNKVTEKGKDVELRCDPISGHTALYWYRQSLGQGLEFLIYFQGNSAPDKSGLPSDRFSAERTGGSVSTLTIQRTQQEDSAVYLCASSKSRGTDTQYFGPGTRLTVL.

The chain is built from TRBV5-1 and TRBJ2-3; D is perhaps TRBD2 (7 bases). Germline assignment: CDR1 SGHRS and CDR2 YFSETQ. The CDR3 contains 18 residues. V lost 3 bases to trimming and J lost 3 bases, with 23 bases between them. The chain's CDR3 is CASSSREAGGGATDTQYF. As DNA, the CDR3 is TGCGCCAGCAGCTCCCGGGAGGCAGGTGGGGGGGCAACAGATACGCAGTATTTT.

The chain uses TRBV4-3 and TRBJ2-3; TRBD2 matches 9 bases. The V segment lost 1 base and the J segment 6 bases; nucleotides outside the gene matches: 14. The CDR3 sequence is 18 residues long. Germline V gene data show CDR1 as LGHNA and CDR2 as YSLEER. The CDR3 region is CASSQVFGLATGSDTQYF. CDR3 sequence (DNA): TGCGCCAGCAGCCAAGTTTTCGGACTAGCGACTGGTTCGGATACGCAGTATTTT.

This clone has only one observation. The genes are TRBV5-1 and TRBJ2-7; 9 bases agree with TRBD1. The ends lost 5 bases at V and 3 bases at J; junction bases unmatched: 3. The CDR3 extends over 13 amino acids. Germline V gene data show CDR1 as SGHRS and CDR2 as YFSETQ. The CDR3 sequence is CASRSGQGYEQYF. CDR3 DNA sequence: TGCGCCAGCAGGTCGGGACAGGGCTACGAGCAGTACTTC. Filled out from reference TRBV5-1 and TRBJ2-7, the complete variable domain reads KAGVTQTPRYLIKTRGQQVTLSCSPISGHRSVSWYQQTPGQGLQFLFEYFSETQRNKGNFPGRFSGRQFSNSRSEMNVSTLELGDSALYLCASRSGQGYEQYFGPGTRLTVT.